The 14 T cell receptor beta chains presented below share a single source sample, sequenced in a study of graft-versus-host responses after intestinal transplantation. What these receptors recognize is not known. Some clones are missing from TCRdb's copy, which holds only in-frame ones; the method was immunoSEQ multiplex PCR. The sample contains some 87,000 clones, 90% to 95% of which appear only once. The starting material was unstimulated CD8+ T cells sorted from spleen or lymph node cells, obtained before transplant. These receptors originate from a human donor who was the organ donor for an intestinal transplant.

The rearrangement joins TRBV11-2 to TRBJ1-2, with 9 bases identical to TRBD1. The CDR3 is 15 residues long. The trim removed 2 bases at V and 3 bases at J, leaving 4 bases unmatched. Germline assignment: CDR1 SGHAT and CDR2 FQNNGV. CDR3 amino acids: CASSLTGGIYYGYTF. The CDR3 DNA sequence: TGTGCCAGCAGCTTAACAGGGGGCATATACTATGGCTACACCTTC.

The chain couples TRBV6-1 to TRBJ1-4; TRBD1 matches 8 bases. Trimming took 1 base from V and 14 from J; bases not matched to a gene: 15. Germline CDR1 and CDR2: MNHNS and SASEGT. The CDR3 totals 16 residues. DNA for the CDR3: TGTGCCAGCAGTGAAGTGGCAGGGGGCATCCTTCTGGGGCTGTTTTTT. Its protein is CASSEVAGGILLGLFF.

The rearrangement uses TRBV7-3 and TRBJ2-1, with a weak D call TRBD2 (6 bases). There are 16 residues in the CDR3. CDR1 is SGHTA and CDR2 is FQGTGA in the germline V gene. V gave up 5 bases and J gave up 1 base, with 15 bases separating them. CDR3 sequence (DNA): TGTGCCAGCAGCCCGGGGTGGGACTTTTCCTACAATGAGCAGTTCTTC. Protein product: CASSPGWDFSYNEQFF.

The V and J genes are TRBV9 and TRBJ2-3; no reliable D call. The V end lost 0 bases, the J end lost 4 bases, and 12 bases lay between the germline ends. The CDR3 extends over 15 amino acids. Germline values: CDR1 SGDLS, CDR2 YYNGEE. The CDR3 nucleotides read TGTGCCAGCAGCGTAGAGAGTTTGGGCGCAGATACGCAGTATTTT. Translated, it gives CASSVESLGADTQYF.

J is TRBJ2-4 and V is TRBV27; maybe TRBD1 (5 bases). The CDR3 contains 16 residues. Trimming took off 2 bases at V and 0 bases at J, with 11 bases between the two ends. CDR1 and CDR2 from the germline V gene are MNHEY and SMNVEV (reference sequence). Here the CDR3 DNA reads TGTGCCAGCAGTTTAGGGGCAGGGATAGCCAAAAACATTCAGTACTTC. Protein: CASSLGAGIAKNIQYF.

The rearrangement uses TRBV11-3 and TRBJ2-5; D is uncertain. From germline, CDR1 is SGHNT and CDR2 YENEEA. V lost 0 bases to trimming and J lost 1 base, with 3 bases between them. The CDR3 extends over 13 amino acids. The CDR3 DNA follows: TGTGCCAGCAGCTTAGAGGCCCAAGAGACCCAGTACTTC. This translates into CASSLEAQETQYF.

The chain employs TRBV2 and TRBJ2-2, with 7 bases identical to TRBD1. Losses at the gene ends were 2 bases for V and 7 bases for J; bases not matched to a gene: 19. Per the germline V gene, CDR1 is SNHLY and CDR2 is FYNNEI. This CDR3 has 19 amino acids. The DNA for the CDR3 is TGTGCCAGCAGTGAACCGACGAAGGACAGGCCGGGACGTGGCGGGGAGCTGTTTTTT. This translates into CASSEPTKDRPGRGGELFF. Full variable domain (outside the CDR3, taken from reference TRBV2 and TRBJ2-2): EPEVTQTPSHQVTQMGQEVILRCVPISNHLYFYWYRQILGQKVEFLVSFYNNEISEKSEIFDDQFSVERPDGSNFTLKIRSTKLEDSAMYFCASSEPTKDRPGRGGELFFGEGSRLTVL.

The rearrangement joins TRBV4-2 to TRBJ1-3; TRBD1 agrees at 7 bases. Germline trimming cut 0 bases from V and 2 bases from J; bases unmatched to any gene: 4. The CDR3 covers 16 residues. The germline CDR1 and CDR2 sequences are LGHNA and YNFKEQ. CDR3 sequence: CASSQDRDSPGNTIYF. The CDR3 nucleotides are TGTGCCAGCAGCCAAGATCGGGACAGCCCTGGAAACACCATATATTTT.

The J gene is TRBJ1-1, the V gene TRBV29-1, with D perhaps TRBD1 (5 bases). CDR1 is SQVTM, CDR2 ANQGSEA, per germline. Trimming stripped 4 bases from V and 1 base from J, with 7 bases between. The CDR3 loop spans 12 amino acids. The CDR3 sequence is CSVGRGNTEAFF. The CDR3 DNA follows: TGCAGCGTTGGGAGGGGGAACACTGAAGCTTTCTTT.

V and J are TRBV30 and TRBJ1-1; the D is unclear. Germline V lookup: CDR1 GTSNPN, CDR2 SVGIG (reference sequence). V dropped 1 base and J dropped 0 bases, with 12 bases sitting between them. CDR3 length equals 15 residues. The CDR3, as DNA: TGTGCCTGGAGTGCTGGAGTCTTATTGAACACTGAAGCTTTCTTT. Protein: CAWSAGVLLNTEAFF. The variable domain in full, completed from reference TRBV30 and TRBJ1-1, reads SQTIHQWPATLVQPVGSPLSLECTVEGTSNPNLYWYRQAAGRGLQLLFYSVGIGQISSEVPQNLSASRPQDRQFILSSKKLLLSDSGFYLCAWSAGVLLNTEAFFGQGTRLTVV.

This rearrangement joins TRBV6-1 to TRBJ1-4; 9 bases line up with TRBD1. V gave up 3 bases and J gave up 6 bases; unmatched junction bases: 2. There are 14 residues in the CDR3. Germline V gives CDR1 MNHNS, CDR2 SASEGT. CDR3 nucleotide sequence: TGTGCCAGCAGTGACGGACAGGGGCATGAAAAACTGTTTTTT. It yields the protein CASSDGQGHEKLFF.

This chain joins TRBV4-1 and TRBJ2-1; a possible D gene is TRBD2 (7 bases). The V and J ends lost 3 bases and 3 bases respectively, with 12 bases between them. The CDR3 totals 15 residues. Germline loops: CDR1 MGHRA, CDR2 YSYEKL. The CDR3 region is CASSQSGTIYNEQFF. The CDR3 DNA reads TGCGCCAGCAGCCAGAGCGGGACAATCTACAATGAGCAGTTCTTC.

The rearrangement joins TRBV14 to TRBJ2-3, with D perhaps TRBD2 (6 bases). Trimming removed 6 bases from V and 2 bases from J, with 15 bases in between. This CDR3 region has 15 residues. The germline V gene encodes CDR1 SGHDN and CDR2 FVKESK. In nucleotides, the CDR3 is TGTGCCAGCAGTCTGGGACTGGTTCCCACAGATACGCAGTATTTT. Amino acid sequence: CASSLGLVPTDTQYF. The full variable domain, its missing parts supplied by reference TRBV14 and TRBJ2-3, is EAGVTQFPSHSVIEKGQTVTLRCDPISGHDNLYWYRRVMGKEIKFLLHFVKESKQDESGMPNNRFLAERTGGTYSTLKVQPAELEDSGVYFCASSLGLVPTDTQYFGPGTRLTVL.

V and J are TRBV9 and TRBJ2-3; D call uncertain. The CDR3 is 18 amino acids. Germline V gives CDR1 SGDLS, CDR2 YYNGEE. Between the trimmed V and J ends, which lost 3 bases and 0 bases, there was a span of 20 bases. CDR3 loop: CASSAQMPSLVSTDTQYF. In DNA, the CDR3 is TGTGCCAGCAGCGCCCAGATGCCGTCCCTAGTTAGCACAGATACGCAGTATTTT.